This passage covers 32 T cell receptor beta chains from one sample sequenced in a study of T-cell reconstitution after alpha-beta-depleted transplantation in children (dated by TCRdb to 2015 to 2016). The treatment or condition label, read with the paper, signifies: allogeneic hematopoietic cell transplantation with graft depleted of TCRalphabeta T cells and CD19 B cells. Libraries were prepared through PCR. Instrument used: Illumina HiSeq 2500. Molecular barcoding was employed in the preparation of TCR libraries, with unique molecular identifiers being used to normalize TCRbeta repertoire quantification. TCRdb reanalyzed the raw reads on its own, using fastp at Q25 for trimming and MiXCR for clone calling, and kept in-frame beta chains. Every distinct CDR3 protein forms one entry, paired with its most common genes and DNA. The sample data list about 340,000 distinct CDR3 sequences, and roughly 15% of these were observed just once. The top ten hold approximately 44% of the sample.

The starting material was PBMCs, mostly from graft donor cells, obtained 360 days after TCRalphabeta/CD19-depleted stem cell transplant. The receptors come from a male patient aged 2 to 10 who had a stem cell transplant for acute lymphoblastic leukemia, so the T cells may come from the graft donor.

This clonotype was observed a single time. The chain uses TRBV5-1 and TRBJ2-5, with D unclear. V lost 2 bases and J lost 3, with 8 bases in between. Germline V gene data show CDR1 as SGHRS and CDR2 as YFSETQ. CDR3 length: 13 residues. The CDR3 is CASSLPTKETQYF. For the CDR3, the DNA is TGCGCCAGCAGCTTACCGACAAAAGAGACCCAGTACTTC.

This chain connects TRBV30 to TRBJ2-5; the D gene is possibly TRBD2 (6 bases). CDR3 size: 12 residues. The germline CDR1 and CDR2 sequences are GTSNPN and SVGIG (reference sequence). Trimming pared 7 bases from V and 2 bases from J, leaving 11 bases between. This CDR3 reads CALLGSQETQYF. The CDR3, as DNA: TGTGCCTTACTCGGGAGTCAAGAGACCCAGTACTTC.

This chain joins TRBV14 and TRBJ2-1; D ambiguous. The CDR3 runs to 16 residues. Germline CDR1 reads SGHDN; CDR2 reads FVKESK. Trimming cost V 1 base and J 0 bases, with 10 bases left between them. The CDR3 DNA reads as TGTGCCAGCAGCCAAGTGAGCCCCTTCTCCTACAATGAGCAGTTCTTC. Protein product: CASSQVSPFSYNEQFF.

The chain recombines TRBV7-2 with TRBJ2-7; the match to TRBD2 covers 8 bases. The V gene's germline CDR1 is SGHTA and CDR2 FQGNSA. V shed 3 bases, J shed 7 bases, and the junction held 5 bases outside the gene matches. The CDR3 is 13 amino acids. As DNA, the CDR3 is TGTGCCAGCAGCTTGGGCGGGAGGTGGGAGCAGTACTTC. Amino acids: CASSLGGRWEQYF.

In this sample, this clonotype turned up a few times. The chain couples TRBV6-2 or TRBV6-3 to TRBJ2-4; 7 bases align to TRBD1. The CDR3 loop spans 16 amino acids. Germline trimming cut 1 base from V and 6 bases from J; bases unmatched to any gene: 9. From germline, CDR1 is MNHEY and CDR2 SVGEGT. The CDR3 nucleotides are TGTGCCAGCAGTTACTGGGCCAGGGGGTCCTTAAACATTCAGTACTTC. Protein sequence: CASSYWARGSLNIQYF.

In DNA, the CDR3 is TGTGCCAGCAGCTCCACCTCCGGGTCCATTTACGAGCAGTACTTC. Translating gives CASSSTSGSIYEQYF. The chain combines TRBV5-6 with TRBJ2-7, with D unresolved. There are 15 residues in the CDR3. Trimming stripped 3 bases from V and 4 bases from J, with 17 bases between. Germline values: CDR1 SGHDT, CDR2 YYEEEE. The complete variable domain, with remaining parts taken from reference TRBV5-6 and TRBJ2-7, reads DAGVTQSPTHLIKTRGQQVTLRCSPKSGHDTVSWYQQALGQGPQFIFQYYEEEERQRGNFPDRFSGHQFPNYSSELNVNALLLGDSALYLCASSSTSGSIYEQYFGPGTRLTVT.

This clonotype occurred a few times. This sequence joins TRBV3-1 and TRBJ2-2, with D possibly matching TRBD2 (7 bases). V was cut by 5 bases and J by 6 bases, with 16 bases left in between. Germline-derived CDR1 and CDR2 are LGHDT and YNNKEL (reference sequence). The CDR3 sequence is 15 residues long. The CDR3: CASSSLRGGAGELFF. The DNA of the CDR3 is TGTGCCAGCAGCAGCCTCCGAGGGGGGGCCGGGGAGCTGTTTTTT.

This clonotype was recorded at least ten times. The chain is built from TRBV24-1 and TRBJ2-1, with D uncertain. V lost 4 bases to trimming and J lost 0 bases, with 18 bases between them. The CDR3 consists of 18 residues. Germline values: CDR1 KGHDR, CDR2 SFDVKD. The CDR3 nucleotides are TGTGCCACCAGTGACCGCCTATCGACGGGTAGCTCCTACAATGAGCAGTTCTTC. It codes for CATSDRLSTGSSYNEQFF.

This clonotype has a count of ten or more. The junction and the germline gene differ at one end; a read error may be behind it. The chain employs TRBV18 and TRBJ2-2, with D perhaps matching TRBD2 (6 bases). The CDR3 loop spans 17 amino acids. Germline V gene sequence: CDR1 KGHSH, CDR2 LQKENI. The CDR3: CASSPPGLAAKTGELFF. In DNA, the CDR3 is TGTGCCAGCTCACCACCAGGTTTAGCGGCGAAAACCGGGGAGCTGTTTTTT.

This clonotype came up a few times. DNA for the CDR3: TGCAGCGTCCGGGACAGGGTTACCTACGAGCAGTACTTC. It codes for CSVRDRVTYEQYF. This chain connects TRBV29-1 to TRBJ2-7, with TRBD1 matching 9 bases. CDR3 size: 13 residues. Germline loops: CDR1 SQVTM, CDR2 ANQGSEA. The V and J ends lost 6 bases and 2 bases, in that order; junction bases with no gene match: 5.

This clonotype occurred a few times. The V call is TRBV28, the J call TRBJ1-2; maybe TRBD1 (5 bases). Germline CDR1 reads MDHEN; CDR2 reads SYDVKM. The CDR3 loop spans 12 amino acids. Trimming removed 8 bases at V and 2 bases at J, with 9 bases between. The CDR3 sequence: CASLAGNYGYTF. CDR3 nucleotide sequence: TGTGCCAGCCTGGCAGGGAACTATGGCTACACCTTC.

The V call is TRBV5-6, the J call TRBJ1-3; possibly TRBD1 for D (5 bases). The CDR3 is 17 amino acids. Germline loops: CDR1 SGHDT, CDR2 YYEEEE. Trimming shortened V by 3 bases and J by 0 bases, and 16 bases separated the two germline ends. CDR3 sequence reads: CASSSGPSYISGNTIYF. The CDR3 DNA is TGTGCCAGCAGCTCGGGACCTTCGTACATCTCTGGAAACACCATATATTTT.

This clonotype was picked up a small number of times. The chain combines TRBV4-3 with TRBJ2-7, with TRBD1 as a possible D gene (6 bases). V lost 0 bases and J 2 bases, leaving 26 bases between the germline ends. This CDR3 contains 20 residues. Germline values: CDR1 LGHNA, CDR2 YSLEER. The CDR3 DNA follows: TGCGCCAGCAGCCAAGAGGACAGCTTTGCAGGAATGGGGGTCCCCTACGAGCAGTACTTC. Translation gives CASSQEDSFAGMGVPYEQYF.

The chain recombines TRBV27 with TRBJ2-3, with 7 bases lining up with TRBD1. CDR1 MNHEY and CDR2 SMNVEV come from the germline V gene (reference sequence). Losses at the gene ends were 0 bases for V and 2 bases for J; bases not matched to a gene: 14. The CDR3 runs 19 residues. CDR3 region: CASSLSSDRVGFITDTQYF. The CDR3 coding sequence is TGTGCCAGCAGTTTATCCTCCGACAGGGTCGGTTTCATCACAGATACGCAGTATTTT.

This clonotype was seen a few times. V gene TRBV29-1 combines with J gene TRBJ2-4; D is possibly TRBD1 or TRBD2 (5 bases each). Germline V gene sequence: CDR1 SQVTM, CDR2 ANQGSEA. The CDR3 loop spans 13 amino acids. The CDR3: CSFSSRAGTIQYF. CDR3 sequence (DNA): TGCAGTTTCTCCTCCAGGGCAGGGACCATTCAGTACTTC.

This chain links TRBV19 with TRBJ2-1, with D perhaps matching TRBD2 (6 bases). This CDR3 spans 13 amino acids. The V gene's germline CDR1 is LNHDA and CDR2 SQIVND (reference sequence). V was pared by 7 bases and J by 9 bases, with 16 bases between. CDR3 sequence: CASKGASESEQFF. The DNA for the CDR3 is TGTGCCAGTAAGGGAGCTAGCGAGAGTGAGCAGTTCTTC.

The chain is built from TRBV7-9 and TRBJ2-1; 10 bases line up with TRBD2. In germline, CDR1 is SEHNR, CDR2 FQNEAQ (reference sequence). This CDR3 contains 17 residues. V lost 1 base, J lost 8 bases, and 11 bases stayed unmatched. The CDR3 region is CASSLGLAGESWDEQFF. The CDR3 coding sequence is TGTGCCAGCAGCTTAGGACTAGCGGGTGAAAGTTGGGATGAGCAGTTCTTC.

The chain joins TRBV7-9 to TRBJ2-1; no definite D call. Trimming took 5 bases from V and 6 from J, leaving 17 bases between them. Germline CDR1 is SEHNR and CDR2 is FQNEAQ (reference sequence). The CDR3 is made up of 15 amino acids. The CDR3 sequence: CASSPPRTAVNEQFF. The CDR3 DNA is TGTGCCAGCAGCCCGCCCCGGACCGCCGTCAATGAGCAGTTCTTC.

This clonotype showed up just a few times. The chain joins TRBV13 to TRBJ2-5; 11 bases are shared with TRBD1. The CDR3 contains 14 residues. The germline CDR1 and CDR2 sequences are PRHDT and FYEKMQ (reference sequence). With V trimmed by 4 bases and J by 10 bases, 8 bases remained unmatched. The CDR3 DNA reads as TGTGCCAGCAGCTGGGACAGGGGGGAATTCAACCAGTACTTC. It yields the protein CASSWDRGEFNQYF.

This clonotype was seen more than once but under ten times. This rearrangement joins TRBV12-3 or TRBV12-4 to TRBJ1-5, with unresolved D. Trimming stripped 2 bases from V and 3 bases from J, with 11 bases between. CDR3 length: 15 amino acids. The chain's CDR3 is CASSLQAGVNQPQHF. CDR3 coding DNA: TGTGCCAGCAGTTTACAGGCGGGAGTCAATCAGCCCCAGCATTTT.

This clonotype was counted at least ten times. The CDR3 is CSASFPGGDSYEQYF. The DNA of the CDR3 is TGCAGTGCTAGCTTCCCTGGGGGGGACTCCTACGAGCAGTACTTC. The chain recombines TRBV20-1 with TRBJ2-7; TRBD2 agrees at 7 bases. This CDR3 spans 15 amino acids. J was trimmed by 0 bases and V by 3 bases; bases with no gene match: 8. Germline assignment: CDR1 DFQATT and CDR2 SNEGSKA (reference sequence).

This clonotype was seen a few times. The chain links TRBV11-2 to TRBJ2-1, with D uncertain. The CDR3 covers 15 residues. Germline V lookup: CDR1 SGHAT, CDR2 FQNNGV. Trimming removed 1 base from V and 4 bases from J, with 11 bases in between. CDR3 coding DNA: TGTGCCAGCAGCTTAGGTCGTCCCCTATACAATGAGCAGTTCTTC. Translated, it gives CASSLGRPLYNEQFF. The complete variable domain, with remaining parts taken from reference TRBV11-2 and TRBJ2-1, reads EAGVAQSPRYKIIEKRQSVAFWCNPISGHATLYWYQQILGQGPKLLIQFQNNGVVDDSQLPKDRFSAERLKGVDSTLKIQPAKLEDSAVYLCASSLGRPLYNEQFFGPGTRLTVL.

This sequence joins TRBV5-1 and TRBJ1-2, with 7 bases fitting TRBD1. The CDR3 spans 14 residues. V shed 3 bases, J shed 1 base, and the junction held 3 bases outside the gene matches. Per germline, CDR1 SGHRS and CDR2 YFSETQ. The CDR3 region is CASSWGQNNYGYTF. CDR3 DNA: TGCGCCAGCAGCTGGGGACAGAATAACTATGGCTACACCTTC.

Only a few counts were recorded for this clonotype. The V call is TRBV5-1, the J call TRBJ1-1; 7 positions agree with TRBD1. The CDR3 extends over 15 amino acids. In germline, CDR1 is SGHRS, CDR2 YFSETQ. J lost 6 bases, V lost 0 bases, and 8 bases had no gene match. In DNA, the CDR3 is TGCGCCAGCAGCTTGGACGGACAGGTTGTCTCTGAAGCTTTCTTT. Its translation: CASSLDGQVVSEAFF.

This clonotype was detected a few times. CDR3 sequence reads: CASSRGYNQPQHF. For the CDR3, the DNA is TGCGCCAGCAGCCGTGGTTATAATCAGCCCCAGCATTTT. The gene calls are TRBV4-3 and TRBJ1-5, with D unresolved. CDR3 size: 13 residues. Germline CDR1 reads LGHNA; CDR2 reads YSLEER. Trimming shortened V by 4 bases and J by 4 bases, and 8 bases separated the two germline ends.

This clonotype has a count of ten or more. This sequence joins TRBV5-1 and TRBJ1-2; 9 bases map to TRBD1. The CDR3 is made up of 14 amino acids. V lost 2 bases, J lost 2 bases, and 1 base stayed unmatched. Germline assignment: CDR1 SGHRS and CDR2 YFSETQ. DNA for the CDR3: TGCGCCAGCAGCTTCACAGGGGGCAACTATGGCTACACCTTC. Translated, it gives CASSFTGGNYGYTF. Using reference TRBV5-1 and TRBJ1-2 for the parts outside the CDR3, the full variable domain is KAGVTQTPRYLIKTRGQQVTLSCSPISGHRSVSWYQQTPGQGLQFLFEYFSETQRNKGNFPGRFSGRQFSNSRSEMNVSTLELGDSALYLCASSFTGGNYGYTFGSGTRLTVV.

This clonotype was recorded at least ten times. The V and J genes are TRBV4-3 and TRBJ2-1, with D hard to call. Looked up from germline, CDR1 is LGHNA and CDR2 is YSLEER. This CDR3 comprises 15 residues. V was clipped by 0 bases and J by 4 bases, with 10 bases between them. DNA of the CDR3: TGCGCCAGCAGCCAAGACCCCGACCTTTACAATGAGCAGTTCTTC. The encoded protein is CASSQDPDLYNEQFF.

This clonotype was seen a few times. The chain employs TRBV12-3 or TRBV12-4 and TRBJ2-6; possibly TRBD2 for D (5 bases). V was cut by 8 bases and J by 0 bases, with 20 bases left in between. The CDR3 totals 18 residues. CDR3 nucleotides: TGTGCCAGCGCAGATGGAGGCGTGTGGAACTCTGGGGCCAACGTCCTGACTTTC. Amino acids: CASADGGVWNSGANVLTF.

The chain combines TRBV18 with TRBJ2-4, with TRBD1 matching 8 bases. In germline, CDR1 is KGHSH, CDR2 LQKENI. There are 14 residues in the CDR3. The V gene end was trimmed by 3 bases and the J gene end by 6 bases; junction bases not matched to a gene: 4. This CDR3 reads CASSPQGAGNIQYF. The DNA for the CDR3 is TGTGCCAGCTCACCTCAGGGGGCAGGAAACATTCAGTACTTC. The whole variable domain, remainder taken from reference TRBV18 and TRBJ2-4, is NAGVMQNPRHLVRRRGQEARLRCSPMKGHSHVYWYRQLPEEGLKFMVYLQKENIIDESGMPKERFSAEFPKEGPSILRIQQVVRGDSAAYFCASSPQGAGNIQYFGAGTRLSVL.

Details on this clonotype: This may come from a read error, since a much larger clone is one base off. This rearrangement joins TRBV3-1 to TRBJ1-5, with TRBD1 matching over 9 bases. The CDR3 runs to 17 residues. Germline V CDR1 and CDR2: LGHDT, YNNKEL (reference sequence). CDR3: CTSSAGTGTSSNQPQHF. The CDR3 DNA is TGTACCAGCAGTGCCGGGACAGGGACCTCTAGCAATCAGCCCCAGCATTTT.

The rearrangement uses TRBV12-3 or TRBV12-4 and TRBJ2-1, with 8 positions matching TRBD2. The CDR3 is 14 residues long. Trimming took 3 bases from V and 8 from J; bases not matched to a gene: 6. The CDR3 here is CASSFGREEDEQFF. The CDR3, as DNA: TGTGCCAGCAGTTTCGGGCGGGAGGAAGATGAGCAGTTCTTC.

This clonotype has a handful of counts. The CDR3 protein is CASRQPGGIYEQYF. The CDR3, as DNA: TGTGCCAGCAGGCAACCGGGAGGGATTTACGAGCAGTACTTC. The chain couples TRBV28 to TRBJ2-7, with 8 bases aligning to TRBD2. Germline V lookup: CDR1 MDHEN, CDR2 SYDVKM. V lost 6 bases and J lost 4; bases outside the gene matches: 8. This CDR3 contains 14 residues.